A single sample is the source of the 4 T cell receptor beta chains below, sequenced in a study of T cells in Graves' hyperthyroidism and ophthalmopathy. Amplification yielded TCR beta CDR3 regions, with RNA transcripts as the source. With the HTBI primer set, the TCR CDR3 went through a first round of RT-PCR. One entry per CDR3 protein results from TCRdb running MiXCR on the multiplex PCR reads. Among 350,000 to 400,000 distinct CDR3 sequences, around 14% were seen once, and the ten largest hold about 31%. The sample comprised blood. These receptors all stem from a woman aged 25 to 39 with Graves' hyperthyroidism.

This chain joins TRBV28 and TRBJ1-2; D is unclear. This CDR3 is built from 12 residues. Trimming pared 10 bases from V and 0 bases from J, leaving 9 bases between. CDR1 and CDR2 from the germline V gene are MDHEN and SYDVKM. CDR3: CATGVTNYGYTF. The CDR3 bases are TGTGCCACCGGGGTAACTAACTATGGCTACACCTTC.

As DNA, the CDR3 is TGTGCCAGCAGCCGTTTTACACAGAGGGAGCCGTCCTACAATGAGCAGTTCTTC. This gives the protein CASSRFTQREPSYNEQFF. The chain has TRBV6-2 or TRBV6-3 and TRBJ2-1, with D perhaps TRBD2 (5 bases). Germline assignment: CDR1 MNHEY and CDR2 SVGEGT. With 6 bases removed from V and 1 base from J, the gap between germline ends came to 22 bases. The CDR3 totals 18 residues.

The table lists this clonotype with a few counts. The chain uses TRBV28 and TRBJ1-4, with a possible D match to TRBD1 (6 bases). The V and J ends lost 7 bases and 8 bases respectively, with 17 bases between them. This CDR3 contains 14 residues. The germline gives CDR1 MDHEN, CDR2 SYDVKM. The CDR3 loop is CASITGTDREKLFF. Written as DNA, the CDR3 is TGTGCCAGCATCACAGGGACTGATCGAGAAAAACTGTTTTTT.

This clonotype was found many times. This chain joins TRBV7-2 and TRBJ2-1; TRBD2 matches at 9 bases. The CDR3 is made up of 15 amino acids. The ends lost 1 base at V and 6 bases at J; junction bases unmatched: 4. CDR1 is SGHTA and CDR2 is FQGNSA in the germline V gene. CDR3 region: CASSLVAGVGNEQFF. The CDR3 DNA reads TGTGCCAGCAGCTTAGTAGCGGGAGTGGGCAATGAGCAGTTCTTC.